This paragraph reports one TCR beta chain. Its cognate antigen has yet to be identified. There are no base qualities to consult, and no much larger clone falls within one base. The sample is drawn from a study of CD8 T cells in acute hepatitis C reinfection (dated by TCRdb to the early 2020s). The study in broad terms: The study profiled the TCRbeta repertoire of CD8+ T cells specific for the HCV NS3-1073 epitope during acute infection and after viral clearance. Paired acute and follow-up samples were contributed by four of the spontaneous resolvers.

Genomic DNA was extracted from FACS-sorted cells, and TCRbeta chains were sequenced through the commercial immunoSEQ service. In the source study's methods: Repertoire data were analyzed with ImmunoSEQ Analyzer software v3.0 and R v3.5.1. Only productive rearrangements were analyzed, as sequences containing stop codons or out-of-frame rearrangements were removed. The sequencing provider supplied the metrics for Simpson diversity, Shannon entropy, CDR3 length and nucleotide addition. Clonotypes were grouped by frequency into dominant, sub-dominant, low or lowest abundance categories, and clonotypes below 0.1% were left out of most analyses. A CDR3 amino acid clonotype was called public if the clonotype appeared in at least two subjects at a cumulative frequency of at least 0.5%. Sourced from immuneACCESS, this table was stored by TCRdb with only in-frame sequences that have V and J called. A share of the clones is absent; for the studies checked, an unresolved V gene accounts for under half, and the remainder has no known explanation. From that table come the V and J calls and clone size; the DNA was used to work out D and trimming. This sample lists 30,000 to 40,000 clones; approximately 87% were detected once. More than 0.4% of the sample comes from the top ten.

Reading the label with the study, this specimen's time point is: naive CD8 control sorted from an acute-time-point sample. Enrolled in the Montreal Hepatitis C Cohort (HEPCO) in Canada, the donors were people who inject drugs, and these donors were followed every 3 months. Acute primary HCV infection was defined as a positive HCV RNA or antibody test after a negative test within the previous 24 weeks. CD3, CD8 and CD45RO antibodies were used for surface staining, and dead cells were excluded with an aqua fixable dye. About 6 subjects who developed chronic infection, defined as HCV RNA positivity at 24 weeks, were also included in the cohort. Negative selection by means of the MACS CD8+ T cell Isolation Kit yielded CD8+ T cells from peripheral blood mononuclear cells recovered from cryopreservation by thawing. Cells were sorted on a BD FACSAria II cell sorter. The germline V and J ends show losses of 10 bases and 6 bases respectively, and no gene match explains 6 bases of the junction. CDR1 is given as MNHEY and CDR2 as SVGAGI, both from the germline V gene. The CDR3 sequence holds 14 residues, the cysteine and phenylalanine included. Kept here is only the CDR3 DNA, which spans 42 bases and is read in frame from base 1.

Paper-wide results and their limitations: Approximately twelve public clonotypes were identified irrespective of outcome, and one of the public clonotypes used V04-02/J02-02. Because bulk sequencing covered only the TCRbeta chain, the alphabeta pairing of the public clonotypes could not be determined. All groups showed preferential use of the TRBV04 and TRBV06 gene families, a pattern that overrepresentation in the naive pool did not explain. NS3-1073 specific repertoires were highly diverse, with no significant diversity differences between acute resolver, follow-up resolver and acute chronic samples. NS3-1073 specific cells were too rare to sort in chronically infected subjects, so no follow-up repertoires exist for those subjects. CDR3 sequences shared with other epitopes were rarely observed, and exact matching may have been limited by differing sequencing approaches.

The TCR sequence derives from a man aged 25 to 40 with chronic hepatitis C. Input material: naive CD8+ T cells from PBMCs. Interpreted using the paper, the cell subset or site label stands for: sorted total naive CD45RO-negative CD8+ T cells. The chain joins TRBV6-5 to TRBJ2-1; 13 of the junction bases match TRBD2. The CDR3 corresponds to CATRWTSGGNEQFF. The DNA is TGTGCCACCCGTTGGACTAGCGGGGGCAATGAGCAGTTCTTC.